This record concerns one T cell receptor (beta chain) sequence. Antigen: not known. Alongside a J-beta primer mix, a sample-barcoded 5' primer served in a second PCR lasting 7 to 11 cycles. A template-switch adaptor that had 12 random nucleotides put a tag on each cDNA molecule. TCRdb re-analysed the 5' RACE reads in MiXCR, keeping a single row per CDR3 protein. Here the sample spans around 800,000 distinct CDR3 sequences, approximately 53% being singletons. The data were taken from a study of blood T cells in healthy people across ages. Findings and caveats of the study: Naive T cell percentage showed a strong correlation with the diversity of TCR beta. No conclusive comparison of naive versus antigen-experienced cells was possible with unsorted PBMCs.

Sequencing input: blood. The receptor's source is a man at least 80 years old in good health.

The CDR3 spells CASSLYTAGSAKNIQYF. Here the CDR3 DNA reads TGTGCCAGCAGTTTATATACGGCGGGGAGCGCCAAAAACATTCAGTACTTC. The chain couples TRBV27 to TRBJ2-4, with a tentative D call TRBD2 (6 bases). This CDR3 has 17 residues. V was cut by 1 base and J by 1 base, with 14 bases left in between. The germline V gene has CDR1 MNHEY and CDR2 SMNVEV (reference sequence).